A single sample gave rise to the 19 T cell receptor beta chains below, sequenced in a study of B cell selection in AIRE deficiency. The regulatory T cell sort gate was CD4+CD25hiCD127low/negative. Using immunoSEQ multiplex PCR, the repertoire was profiled, and TCRdb retains in-frame clones only, with some absent. The table records about 19,000 clones, about 92% of them present only once. Sequencing was done on a sample of CD4+CD25+ Tregs sorted from PBMCs. The receptor source for this set is a human donor in good health.

The chain has TRBV6-5 and TRBJ2-3; D perhaps matches TRBD2 (5 bases). Trimming stripped 6 bases from V and 5 bases from J, with 6 bases between. The CDR3 is 11 amino acids. The germline V gene has CDR1 MNHEY and CDR2 SVGAGI. The CDR3, as DNA: TGTGCCAGCAGACTAGTAGATACGCAGTATTTT. It encodes CASRLVDTQYF.

The chain is built from TRBV19 and TRBJ2-6, with D maybe TRBD2 (6 bases). V was cut by 5 bases and J by 4 bases, with 12 bases left in between. This CDR3 is built from 15 residues. Germline V gives CDR1 LNHDA, CDR2 SQIVND (reference sequence). The chain's CDR3 is CASSSGSAGANVLTF. CDR3 nucleotide sequence: TGTGCCAGTAGTTCCGGGAGTGCCGGGGCCAACGTCCTGACTTTC.

V is TRBV6-5 and J is TRBJ1-3; unclear D gene. The V gene lost 0 bases and the J gene lost 1 base, with 7 bases spanning the gap. This CDR3 contains 15 residues. Germline values: CDR1 MNHEY, CDR2 SVGAGI. The CDR3 DNA follows: TGTGCCAGCAGTTACTCGGGAAGGTCTGGAAACACCATATATTTT. Amino acid sequence: CASSYSGRSGNTIYF.

The J gene is TRBJ2-3, the V gene TRBV18; no firm D call. Germline CDR1 reads KGHSH; CDR2 reads LQKENI. The CDR3 sequence is 15 residues long. Deletions cut 3 bases from V and 0 bases from J, with 10 bases between. The CDR3 nucleotides are TGTGCCAGCTCACCGGGCAGAACTAGCACAGATACGCAGTATTTT. It codes for CASSPGRTSTDTQYF.

J is TRBJ1-4 and V is TRBV5-1; D is possibly TRBD1 (5 bases). CDR3 size: 13 residues. V was clipped by 3 bases and J by 5 bases, with 8 bases between them. Germline V CDR1 and CDR2: SGHRS, YFSETQ. CDR3 sequence: CASSSGPNEKLFF. The CDR3 region has the DNA TGCGCCAGCAGCTCGGGACCGAATGAAAAACTGTTTTTT.

This chain uses TRBV6-6 with TRBJ2-7; TRBD2 matches at 9 bases. The CDR3 extends over 16 amino acids. CDR1 MNHNY and CDR2 SVGAGI come from the germline V gene (reference sequence). V lost 6 bases and J lost 0; bases outside the gene matches: 9. The CDR3 loop is CASSPISGRISYEQYF. The CDR3 nucleotides read TGTGCCAGCAGCCCGATCAGCGGGAGGATCTCCTACGAGCAGTACTTC.

This rearrangement joins TRBV5-5 to TRBJ2-7; D is unresolved. The CDR3 sequence is 13 residues long. Trimming took 1 base from V and 1 from J, leaving 6 bases between them. Germline assignment: CDR1 SGHKS and CDR2 YYEKEE (reference sequence). Here the CDR3 DNA reads TGTGCCAGCAGCTTGTATGGATCCTACGAGCAGTACTTC. It translates to CASSLYGSYEQYF.

This chain connects TRBV18 to TRBJ1-1, with D uncertain. CDR1 KGHSH and CDR2 LQKENI come from the germline V gene. V was pared by 4 bases and J by 0 bases, with 9 bases between. CDR3 length: 14 residues. CDR3: CASSLANMNTEAFF. The CDR3 nucleotides read TGTGCCAGCTCACTGGCAAATATGAACACTGAAGCTTTCTTT.

This clone was recorded only once. The rearrangement links TRBV13 to TRBJ1-2, with 7 bases aligning to TRBD1. V lost 8 bases to trimming and J lost 2 bases; unmatched junction nucleotides: 8. From germline, CDR1 is PRHDT and CDR2 FYEKMQ (reference sequence). The CDR3 is made up of 14 amino acids. Written as DNA, the CDR3 is TGTGCCAGCTCAGGGGGACGGGGGAACTATGGCTACACCTTC. Its protein product is CASSGGRGNYGYTF.

The chain has TRBV5-5 and TRBJ2-1; D remains unclear. Germline assignment: CDR1 SGHKS and CDR2 YYEKEE (reference sequence). V shed 2 bases and J shed 12 bases, with 18 bases lying between them. This CDR3 spans 14 amino acids. The CDR3 here is CASSFEPTRGWQFF. CDR3 bases: TGTGCCAGCAGCTTCGAACCTACGCGCGGTTGGCAGTTCTTC.

This rearrangement joins TRBV5-4 to TRBJ2-3; TRBD2 matches 7 bases. Germline-derived CDR1 and CDR2 are SGHNT and YYREEE (reference sequence). The CDR3 is 13 residues long. The V and J ends lost 6 bases and 8 bases, in that order; junction bases with no gene match: 9. The CDR3 is CASTPRPGGTQYF. DNA of the CDR3: TGTGCCAGCACCCCGAGGCCGGGAGGTACGCAGTATTTT.

V gene TRBV27 combines with J gene TRBJ2-3; D might be TRBD2 (7 bases). Germline V lookup: CDR1 MNHEY, CDR2 SMNVEV (reference sequence). The CDR3 length is 12 residues. Trimming shortened V by 9 bases and J by 13 bases, and 20 bases separated the two germline ends. This CDR3 is CASSPGGHSEYF. The CDR3 DNA reads TGTGCCAGTTCACCGGGGGGCCACTCGGAGTATTTT.

J is TRBJ1-6 and V is TRBV5-4, with a tentative D call TRBD1 (5 bases). CDR1 and CDR2 from the germline V gene are SGHNT and YYREEE (reference sequence). V shed 2 bases and J shed 10 bases, with 10 bases lying between them. CDR3 length equals 13 residues. CDR3 in DNA: TGTGCCAGCAGCTTAGGGGCAGGGTCACCCCTCCACTTT. It translates to CASSLGAGSPLHF.

The chain joins TRBV5-3 to TRBJ2-3; a possible D gene is TRBD2 (5 bases). TRBV5-3 is assigned to the ORF class and has an uncertain function. V was shortened by 0 bases and J by 5 bases, with 16 bases between the two germline ends. CDR3 length: 16 amino acids. CDR3: CARSLGGRRAEDTQYF. Written as DNA, the CDR3 is TGTGCCAGAAGCTTGGGCGGTCGGCGAGCGGAAGATACGCAGTATTTT.

The chain employs TRBV6-5 and TRBJ1-5, with D possibly matching TRBD1 (5 bases). V was cut by 2 bases and J by 5 bases, with 13 bases left in between. Looked up from germline, CDR1 is MNHEY and CDR2 is SVGAGI. CDR3 length: 15 residues. CDR3 sequence (DNA): TGTGCCAGCAGTTACAGGGGCCCGGGCGATCAGCCCCAGCATTTT. This codes for CASSYRGPGDQPQHF.

V is TRBV5-8 and J is TRBJ2-7; D gene unclear. From germline, CDR1 is SGHTS and CDR2 YDEGEE. V lost 8 bases, J lost 5 bases, and 5 bases lay in between. The CDR3 has 9 amino acids. CDR3: CARLDEQYF. DNA for the CDR3: TGTGCCAGACTGGACGAGCAGTACTTC.

The rearrangement links TRBV5-1 to TRBJ1-1; D remains unclear. The CDR3 has 12 residues. Germline V gene lookup returns CDR1 SGHRS and CDR2 YFSETQ. V lost 0 bases, J lost 7 bases, and 7 bases lay in between. CDR3 protein: CASSLDSGEAFF. CDR3 coding DNA: TGCGCCAGCAGCTTGGACAGTGGTGAAGCTTTCTTT.

Concerning this clone: The same CDR3 can be traced to other DNA sequences in this sample. The chain has TRBV4-2 and TRBJ2-5; 7 nucleotides align to TRBD1. The CDR3 consists of 15 residues. Germline loops: CDR1 LGHNA, CDR2 YNFKEQ. Unmatched junction bases numbered 5, after V lost 0 bases and J lost 4 bases. Here the CDR3 DNA reads TGTGCCAGCAGCCAAGATCCGCACAGGGGAGAGACCCAGTACTTC. Amino acid sequence: CASSQDPHRGETQYF.

This chain links TRBV5-1 with TRBJ2-5; TRBD1 might be the D (5 bases). V was trimmed by 4 bases and J by 9 bases, leaving 16 bases between them. The V gene's germline CDR1 is SGHRS and CDR2 YFSETQ. The CDR3 runs 13 residues. CDR3 amino acids: CASSPDSLGAQYF. In DNA, the CDR3 is TGCGCCAGCAGCCCCGACAGCTTAGGGGCCCAGTACTTC.